Listed here are 10 T cell receptor beta chains from one sample, sequenced in a study of CD4 T cell repertoires in COVID-19. Recombinant SARS-CoV-2 spike or nucleoprotein, presented by autologous monocytes, stimulated the CFSE-labeled cells. Clones were sequenced by immunoSEQ multiplex PCR, and TCRdb holds only the in-frame ones, with some missing. The table lists several hundred clones, roughly 10% of them singletons, with around a sixth in the top ten. The antigens for these receptors are not known. The material was effector memory CD4+ T cells, cultured in vitro, obtained after recovery from COVID-19. The source is a human donor who had COVID-19.

Within the sample, this clone is medium-sized. The chain recombines TRBV5-1 with TRBJ2-5; D is ambiguous. The CDR3 is 14 amino acids. Germline V gene sequence: CDR1 SGHRS, CDR2 YFSETQ. Trimming left V 0 bases short and J 1 base short, with 7 bases between. The CDR3 region has the DNA TGCGCCAGCAGCTTGGGGGCAGTCCAAGAGACCCAGTACTTC. Translated, it gives CASSLGAVQETQYF.

This clone showed up just a few times. The chain's CDR3 is CASSLQGANTGELFF. CDR3 DNA: TGTGCCAGCAGCCTACAGGGCGCGAACACCGGGGAGCTGTTTTTT. This chain connects TRBV5-5 to TRBJ2-2; tentative D call: TRBD1 (6 bases). From germline, CDR1 is SGHKS and CDR2 YYEKEE (reference sequence). The ends were cut back, 4 bases at V and 0 bases at J, with 10 bases in the middle. This CDR3 contains 15 residues. The whole variable domain, filled in from reference TRBV5-5 and TRBJ2-2, reads DAGVTQSPTHLIKTRGQQVTLRCSPISGHKSVSWYQQVLGQGPQFIFQYYEKEERGRGNFPDRFSARQFPNYSSELNVNALLLGDSALYLCASSLQGANTGELFFGEGSRLTVL.

V is TRBV29-1 and J is TRBJ2-1; no firm D call. The V gene's germline CDR1 is SQVTM and CDR2 ANQGSEA. Trimming took 5 bases from V and 9 from J, leaving 17 bases between them. The CDR3 is made up of 13 amino acids. The chain's CDR3 is CSVFFLVGGEQFF. The DNA of the CDR3 is TGCAGCGTTTTTTTTCTTGTTGGTGGTGAGCAGTTCTTC.

By sample fraction, this clone is large. The chain uses TRBV7-2 and TRBJ1-4; 8 positions agree with TRBD1. CDR1 is SGHTA and CDR2 is FQGNSA in the germline V gene. The CDR3 has 16 residues. The V gene end was trimmed by 5 bases and the J gene end by 7 bases; junction bases not matched to a gene: 12. The CDR3 nucleotides read TGTGCCAGCAGCCCCCAGGTGGCAGGGGGCTCTGAAAAACTGTTTTTT. Translating it yields CASSPQVAGGSEKLFF. The complete variable domain, with remaining parts taken from reference TRBV7-2 and TRBJ1-4, reads GAGVSQSPSNKVTEKGKDVELRCDPISGHTALYWYRQSLGQGLEFLIYFQGNSAPDKSGLPSDRFSAERTGGSVSTLTIQRTQQEDSAVYLCASSPQVAGGSEKLFFGSGTQLSVL.

There are a few counts of this clone. The V call is TRBV27, the J call TRBJ2-1, with D possibly being TRBD1 (6 bases). Deletions cut 2 bases from V and 4 bases from J, with 15 bases between. Per the germline V gene, CDR1 is MNHEY and CDR2 is SMNVEV (reference sequence). The CDR3 length is 16 residues. The CDR3 sequence is CASSLRRAGAYNEQFF. The CDR3 DNA reads TGTGCCAGCAGTTTAAGGCGGGCAGGGGCATACAATGAGCAGTTCTTC.

This clone is categorized as medium-sized. The rearrangement uses TRBV6-2 or TRBV6-3 and TRBJ1-2; 7 nucleotides agree with TRBD1. V gave up 4 bases and J gave up 8 bases; unmatched junction bases: 16. There are 16 residues in the CDR3. Germline assignment: CDR1 MNHEY and CDR2 SVGEGT. The CDR3 bases are TGTGCCAGCAGTTTCATCATGGGGACAGCCCCGGCGGGCTACACCTTC. Its protein is CASSFIMGTAPAGYTF.

The chain links TRBV7-9 to TRBJ1-4; no firm D call. The CDR3 has 14 amino acids. Per the germline V gene, CDR1 is SEHNR and CDR2 is FQNEAQ (reference sequence). The V end lost 3 bases, the J end lost 3 bases, and 8 bases lay between the germline ends. The CDR3 loop is CASSLSRANEKLFF. The CDR3 DNA is TGTGCCAGCAGCTTGTCAAGGGCTAATGAAAAACTGTTTTTT.

In its sample, this clone ranks as large (0.1 to 1%). Since the CDR3 does not end with the conserved phenylalanine or tryptophan, this likely comes from a read error. No DNA is shown, since the ends of the CDR3 on it are uncertain; the CDR3 is the one TCRdb lists. The gene calls are TRBV25-1 and TRBJ1-1; the D call of TRBD1 is as the table states it, not checked on the DNA. CDR1 is MGHDK and CDR2 is SYGVNS in the germline V gene. The CDR3 extends over 10 residues, inclusive of both ends. The CDR3 loop reads CASSEFKGMA.

The chain uses TRBV30 and TRBJ1-2; unclear D gene. V shed 6 bases and J shed 4 bases, with 12 bases lying between them. The CDR3 contains 12 residues. Germline V lookup: CDR1 GTSNPN, CDR2 SVGIG (reference sequence). The CDR3 here is CACRSGVYGYTF. CDR3 nucleotide sequence: TGTGCCTGCCGGTCGGGAGTCTATGGCTACACCTTC.

The chain has TRBV4-1 and TRBJ1-3; no firm D call. Germline assignment: CDR1 MGHRA and CDR2 YSYEKL. V was clipped by 0 bases and J by 1 base, with 10 bases between them. The CDR3 has 16 residues. In DNA form, the CDR3 reads TGCGCCAGCAGCCAAGAGGGCCAGATTTCTGGAAACACCATATATTTT. Translated: CASSQEGQISGNTIYF.